These 8 T cell receptor beta chains were all obtained from the same sample, sequenced in a study of T cell repertoires in cytomegalovirus infection. TCRdb re-called the reads with MiXCR, one entry per CDR3 protein. The data show 400,000 or so distinct CDR3 sequences, about a third seen once. The material sequenced was PBMCs. These TCRs come from a human donor in good health (CMV status not recorded). Some clones in this sample may be carry-over from other donors' samples.

This clonotype has just a few counts. The chain carries TRBV7-2 and TRBJ2-5; 9 bases fit TRBD2. The CDR3 is made up of 16 amino acids. The V and J ends lost 5 bases and 4 bases, in that order; junction bases with no gene match: 11. The germline gives CDR1 SGHTA, CDR2 FQGNSA. The chain's CDR3 is CASSHNRAGGLETQYF. The DNA for the CDR3 is TGTGCCAGCAGCCATAACCGGGCGGGGGGGCTAGAGACCCAGTACTTC.

This clonotype was recorded many times. V gene TRBV6-1 combines with J gene TRBJ2-7, with a possible D match to TRBD1 (6 bases). Trimming took 5 bases from V and 5 from J, leaving 13 bases between them. This CDR3 has 13 residues. Germline V gene data show CDR1 as MNHNS and CDR2 as SASEGT. In nucleotides, the CDR3 is TGTGCCAGCAGTACGATCAGGGGCCACGAGCAGTACTTC. It specifies CASSTIRGHEQYF.

V and J are TRBV20-1 and TRBJ1-2; tentatively, D is TRBD1 (5 bases). Trimming took 5 bases from V and 4 from J, leaving 11 bases between them. CDR3 size: 12 residues. In germline, CDR1 is DFQATT, CDR2 SNEGSKA (reference sequence). CDR3: CSASDQGYGYTF. The CDR3 bases are TGCAGTGCTTCTGACCAGGGCTATGGCTACACCTTC.

This chain joins TRBV12-3 or TRBV12-4 and TRBJ1-5, with D hard to call. V lost 7 bases and J lost 3, with 13 bases in between. The CDR3 has 14 residues. CDR3 nucleotides: TGTGCCAGCACCCTAGGGCCCAACAATCAGCCCCAGCATTTT. Translating it yields CASTLGPNNQPQHF.

The genes are TRBV12-3 or TRBV12-4 and TRBJ1-2, with a weak D call TRBD1 (6 bases). Trimming removed 5 bases at V and 4 bases at J, with 11 bases between. The CDR3 is 13 amino acids. The CDR3 DNA is TGTGCCAGCAGTACGGACAGCTCCTATGGCTACACCTTC. It yields the protein CASSTDSSYGYTF.

The rearrangement uses TRBV6-6 and TRBJ2-5; D is undetermined. V shed 5 bases and J shed 4 bases, with 20 bases lying between them. This CDR3 is 16 amino acids long. Per germline, CDR1 MNHNY and CDR2 SVGAGI (reference sequence). CDR3: CASSPPSAGRLETQYF. In DNA form, the CDR3 reads TGTGCCAGCAGTCCCCCCTCCGCTGGCAGGTTAGAGACCCAGTACTTC.

This clonotype turned up a few times. The rearrangement joins TRBV11-2 to TRBJ1-2; D gene ambiguous. The CDR3 is made up of 12 amino acids. Germline V gives CDR1 SGHAT, CDR2 FQNNGV. With 5 bases removed from V and 7 bases from J, the gap between germline ends came to 11 bases. DNA of the CDR3: TGTGCCAGCAGCCAAGAAGGGTCTGGCTACACCTTC. Its translation is CASSQEGSGYTF.

The CDR3 is CASRTGFEQYF. The DNA of the CDR3 is TGTGCCAGCAGGACTGGGTTCGAGCAGTACTTC. This rearrangement joins TRBV6-6 to TRBJ2-7; unclear D gene. The length of the CDR3 is 11 residues. Germline CDR1 reads MNHNY; CDR2 reads SVGAGI (reference sequence). V lost 6 bases, J lost 6 bases, and 9 bases lay in between.